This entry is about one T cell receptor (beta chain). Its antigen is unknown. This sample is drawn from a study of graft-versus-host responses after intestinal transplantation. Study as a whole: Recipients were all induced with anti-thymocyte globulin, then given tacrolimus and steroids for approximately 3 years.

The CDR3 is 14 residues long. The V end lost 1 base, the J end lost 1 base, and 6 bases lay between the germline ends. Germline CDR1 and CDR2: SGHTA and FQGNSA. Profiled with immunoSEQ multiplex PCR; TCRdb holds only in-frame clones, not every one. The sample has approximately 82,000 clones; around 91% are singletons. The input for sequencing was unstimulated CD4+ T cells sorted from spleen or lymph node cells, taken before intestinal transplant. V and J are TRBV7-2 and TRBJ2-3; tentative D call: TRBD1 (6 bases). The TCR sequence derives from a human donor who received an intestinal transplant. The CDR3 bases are TGTGCCAGCAGCTTAGACAGGGGCACAGATACGCAGTATTTT. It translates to CASSLDRGTDTQYF.